One sample yielded the 21 T cell receptor beta chains listed below, sequenced in a study of blood T cell repertoires in COVID-19. Produced via immunoSEQ multiplex PCR; TCRdb's table is partial and in-frame only. The table includes approximately 290,000 clones, about 80% detected once. Sequenced material: peripheral blood. These receptors were collected from a person in their 70s with COVID-19, enrolled during active disease.

The J gene is TRBJ2-2, the V gene TRBV7-3; TRBD1 matches at 7 bases. J gave up 5 bases and V 0 bases, and 9 bases lay outside the gene matches. The CDR3 length is 17 residues. In germline, CDR1 is SGHTA, CDR2 FQGTGA. This CDR3 is CASSLTATLQGTGELFF. For the CDR3, the DNA is TGTGCCAGCAGCTTAACCGCGACTTTACAGGGGACCGGGGAGCTGTTTTTT.

The rearrangement uses TRBV2 and TRBJ1-4, with TRBD1 matching over 10 bases. V lost 6 bases to trimming and J lost 8 bases; unmatched junction nucleotides: 6. The CDR3 has 14 amino acids. Looked up from germline, CDR1 is SNHLY and CDR2 is FYNNEI. The CDR3 sequence is CASRIRDRGEKLFF. In DNA, the CDR3 is TGTGCCAGCAGGATCCGGGACAGGGGCGAAAAACTGTTTTTT.

The V and J genes are TRBV19 and TRBJ1-1; D is uncertain. The germline gives CDR1 LNHDA, CDR2 SQIVND (reference sequence). This CDR3 contains 17 residues. V dropped 3 bases and J dropped 3 bases, with 20 bases sitting between them. This CDR3 reads CASSMLTGFSGYTEAFF. In DNA form, the CDR3 reads TGTGCCAGTAGTATGCTCACTGGGTTCTCGGGGTACACTGAAGCTTTCTTT.

This sequence joins TRBV2 and TRBJ1-4; weak D call: TRBD1 (6 bases). This CDR3 is built from 14 residues. V was clipped by 7 bases and J by 4 bases, with 13 bases between them. CDR1 is SNHLY and CDR2 is FYNNEI in the germline V gene. CDR3 in amino acids: CASKFGQNNEKLFF. The CDR3 nucleotides read TGTGCCAGCAAATTTGGACAGAATAATGAAAAACTGTTTTTT.

This clone was seen more than once but under ten times. V usage is TRBV6-5 and J usage is TRBJ2-7; the D is unclear. V was trimmed by 8 bases and J by 0 bases, leaving 11 bases between them. Germline V gene data show CDR1 as MNHEY and CDR2 as SVGAGI. The CDR3 contains 13 residues. This chain's CDR3 is CASSTFYSYEQYF. Here the CDR3 DNA reads TGTGCCAGCTCCACGTTCTACTCCTACGAGCAGTACTTC.

The chain combines TRBV12-3 or TRBV12-4 with TRBJ1-4; TRBD1 matches at 8 bases. Trimming cost V 6 bases and J 4 bases; bases outside gene matches: 1. This CDR3 contains 13 residues. CDR3 loop: CASRQGGNEKLFF. The CDR3 bases are TGTGCCAGCAGACAGGGGGGTAATGAAAAACTGTTTTTT.

V and J are TRBV6-5 and TRBJ1-3; possible D gene TRBD1, 6 bases. From germline, CDR1 is MNHEY and CDR2 SVGAGI. Trimming left V 6 bases short and J 1 base short, with 13 bases between. The CDR3 length is 15 residues. CDR3 in amino acids: CASRTGYRSGNTIYF. DNA of the CDR3: TGTGCCAGCAGAACAGGGTATCGGTCTGGAAACACCATATATTTT.

CDR3 protein: CASSGLAGTDTQYF. The CDR3 nucleotides read TGTGCCAGCAGCGGACTAGCGGGCACAGATACGCAGTATTTT. The chain has TRBV5-6 and TRBJ2-3; 10 nucleotides match TRBD2. From germline, CDR1 is SGHDT and CDR2 YYEEEE. The junction had 0 bases not matched to a gene; V was cut back by 4 bases and J by 1 base. This CDR3 has 14 amino acids.

The chain carries TRBV4-2 and TRBJ1-6; a possible D gene is TRBD1 (6 bases). CDR3 length: 16 residues. Germline assignment: CDR1 LGHNA and CDR2 YNFKEQ. V was clipped by 4 bases and J by 11 bases, with 21 bases between them. CDR3 bases: TGTGCCAGCAGCCTAGAGGGGGGGCAGGGGCGAACACCCCTCCACTTT. This encodes CASSLEGGQGRTPLHF.

The chain couples TRBV13 to TRBJ2-2, with 13 bases aligning to TRBD2. Germline CDR1 PRHDT, CDR2 FYEKMQ (reference sequence). The CDR3 runs to 16 residues. Trimming at V came to 5 bases and at J to 6 bases, leaving 6 bases not matched to a gene. The CDR3 region is CASSERLAGGAGELFF. The CDR3 DNA reads as TGTGCCAGCAGCGAAAGACTAGCGGGAGGCGCCGGGGAGCTGTTTTTT.

The chain employs TRBV4-2 and TRBJ2-5, with 11 bases matching TRBD2. The CDR3 extends over 16 amino acids. V was pared by 1 base and J by 3 bases, with 4 bases of the junction left unmatched. Germline lookup yields CDR1 LGHNA and CDR2 YNFKEQ. CDR3 coding DNA: TGTGCCAGCAGCCAAGGCGCTAGCGGGGGGAAAGAGACCCAGTACTTC. Amino acid sequence: CASSQGASGGKETQYF.

V and J are TRBV5-1 and TRBJ2-7; D perhaps matches TRBD1 (7 bases). CDR1 and CDR2 (germline): SGHRS, YFSETQ. V was cut by 0 bases and J by 2 bases, with 15 bases left in between. The CDR3 length is 16 residues. This CDR3 is CASSLVFGGQPYEQYF. CDR3 nucleotide sequence: TGCGCCAGCAGCTTGGTTTTCGGGGGACAGCCCTACGAGCAGTACTTC.

The chain recombines TRBV29-1 with TRBJ2-7, with 7 bases identical to TRBD2. V was clipped by 5 bases and J by 0 bases; unmatched bases: 10. The CDR3 is made up of 15 amino acids. The germline CDR1 and CDR2 sequences are SQVTM and ANQGSEA. In nucleotides, the CDR3 is TGCAGCGTTAATCTAGGGAGGACTAGCTCCTACGAGCAGTACTTC. It translates to CSVNLGRTSSYEQYF.

The chain uses TRBV3-1 (or the pseudogene TRBV3-2) and TRBJ2-2; possibly TRBD1 for D (5 bases). This CDR3 contains 12 residues. V lost 5 bases and J 7 bases, leaving 8 bases between the germline ends. CDR1 is LGHDT, CDR2 YNNKEL, per germline (reference sequence). The DNA for the CDR3 is TGTGCCAGCAGCTCAGGACACGGGGAGCTGTTTTTT. It specifies CASSSGHGELFF.

The CDR3: CASSLFASGAETQYF. The CDR3, as DNA: TGTGCCAGCAGTTTATTTGCTAGCGGGGCAGAGACCCAGTACTTC. The V call is TRBV28, the J call TRBJ2-5; 9 bases fit TRBD2. The length of the CDR3 is 15 residues. Germline CDR1 and CDR2: MDHEN and SYDVKM. The J segment lost 4 bases and the V segment lost 1 base, leaving 4 bases of the junction unmatched.

This clone occurred once. The V call is TRBV6-2 or TRBV6-3, the J call TRBJ2-7, with 7 bases aligning to TRBD1. V lost 2 bases and J lost 4; bases outside the gene matches: 8. The CDR3 runs to 15 residues. Looked up from germline, CDR1 is MNHEY and CDR2 is SVGEGT. Here the CDR3 DNA reads TGTGCCAGCAGTTACGGGCGACAGGGTGGGTACGAGCAGTACTTC. Its protein is CASSYGRQGGYEQYF.

V and J are TRBV2 and TRBJ2-5; D remains ambiguous. CDR1 is SNHLY and CDR2 is FYNNEI in the germline V gene. V was trimmed by 7 bases and J by 2 bases, leaving 11 bases between them. This CDR3 has 13 residues. The DNA of the CDR3 is TGTGCCAGCATTAGACTGGTACAAGAGACCCAGTACTTC. Its protein is CASIRLVQETQYF.

This chain uses TRBV11-2 with TRBJ2-7, with D unclear. The CDR3 has 13 amino acids. CDR1 SGHAT and CDR2 FQNNGV come from the germline V gene. V was trimmed by 1 base and J by 0 bases, leaving 4 bases between them. DNA of the CDR3: TGTGCCAGCAGCTTAGGGCCCTCCTACGAGCAGTACTTC. It codes for CASSLGPSYEQYF. Together with reference TRBV11-2 and TRBJ2-7, the CDR3 gives the full variable domain: EAGVAQSPRYKIIEKRQSVAFWCNPISGHATLYWYQQILGQGPKLLIQFQNNGVVDDSQLPKDRFSAERLKGVDSTLKIQPAKLEDSAVYLCASSLGPSYEQYFGPGTRLTVT.

The rearrangement links TRBV7-9 to TRBJ1-2; D not resolved. The V end was cut by 4 bases, the J end by 8 bases, with 11 bases between. Germline V gene data show CDR1 as SEHNR and CDR2 as FQNEAQ (reference sequence). CDR3 size: 12 residues. CDR3 sequence (DNA): TGTGCCAGCAGCTCGTCGACGGGAGGCTACACCTTC. Its protein product is CASSSSTGGYTF.

The J gene is TRBJ2-7, the V gene TRBV28; 9 nucleotides line up with TRBD2. This CDR3 comprises 17 residues. CDR1 is MDHEN and CDR2 is SYDVKM in the germline V gene. The trim removed 5 bases at V and 2 bases at J, leaving 13 bases unmatched. The CDR3 DNA is TGTGCCAGCAGTCGTACAGGGTTGAGCGGGGGGACCTACGAGCAGTACTTC. Encoded protein: CASSRTGLSGGTYEQYF.

The chain employs TRBV28 and TRBJ2-1; possible D gene TRBD2, 6 bases. V lost 2 bases to trimming and J lost 8 bases, with 13 bases between them. CDR3 length: 14 residues. Germline CDR1 MDHEN, CDR2 SYDVKM. This CDR3 is CASSLAGGRYEQFF. In nucleotides, the CDR3 is TGTGCCAGCAGTTTAGCCGGGGGAAGGTATGAGCAGTTCTTC.